In this sample, the clone carrying this T cell receptor (beta chain) turned up many times. The source of the sample is a study of regulatory T cells in long-lasting Graves disease. HTBI primers from iRepertoire and Arm-PCR of CDR3 regions yielded the TCR beta libraries. A single record per CDR3 protein comes from TCRdb applying MiXCR to the multiplex PCR reads. The sample contains about 540,000 distinct CDR3 sequences, about 13% of which appear only once. Described time point: newly diagnosed GD, antithyroid drugs for less than 3 months. After RNA was extracted from PBMCs, the TCR library was made from it. This sample was also put to use in a study of T cells in Graves' hyperthyroidism and ophthalmopathy. That source reports: Diagnoses used clinical symptoms, serum thyroxine and TRAb, thyroid ultrasound and orbital computed tomography. Most clonotypes that expanded in the thyroid above 0.001 also showed up in blood. Prediction of ophthalmopathy progression came a median approximately 7 months pre-onset.

The material was peripheral blood mononuclear cells (PBMCs), obtained at new diagnosis, from a patient treated with antithyroid drugs. The sequence was collected from a man aged 30 to 39 with Graves disease.

The CDR3 coding sequence is TGCAGTGCCGGGACAGGGACCACTGAAGCTTTCTTT. This gives the protein CSAGTGTTEAFF. The rearrangement joins TRBV20-1 to TRBJ1-1, with 9 bases aligning to TRBD1. With V trimmed by 6 bases and J by 4 bases, 3 bases remained unmatched. The CDR3 contains 12 residues. Per germline, CDR1 DFQATT and CDR2 SNEGSKA (reference sequence).